One sample yielded the 25 T cell receptor beta chains listed below, sequenced in a study of blood T cells in healthy people across ages. The use of a sample-barcoded 5' primer and a J-beta primer mix characterized a second PCR of about 7 to 12 cycles. TCRdb re-analysed the 5' RACE reads in MiXCR, keeping a single row per CDR3 protein. The data contain some 1,500,000 distinct CDR3 sequences, approximately 42% of them singletons. The sample taken for sequencing was blood. These receptors were obtained from a woman aged 18-35 years in good health.

As regards this clonotype: A junction end diverges from the germline sequence, so it may reflect a read error. J is TRBJ1-2 and V is TRBV7-8, with D unresolved. The CDR3 has 14 amino acids. In germline, CDR1 is SGHVS, CDR2 FQNEAQ. CDR3 amino acids: CAGSLSFDLYGYTF. The CDR3 DNA sequence: TGTGCCGGCAGCTTAAGCTTCGACCTCTATGGCTACACCTTC.

In regard to this clonotype: The junction differs from germline at one of its ends, possibly a read error. The rearrangement joins TRBV5-1 to TRBJ1-5; tentatively, D is TRBD1 (5 bases). The CDR3 is 15 amino acids. Per germline, CDR1 SGHRS and CDR2 YFSETQ. Written as DNA, the CDR3 is TGCGCCAGCCGCTTTGGGGTGGGGGGGAATCAGCCCCAGCATTTT. Amino acid sequence: CASRFGVGGNQPQHF.

The sample holds a few counts of this clonotype. The chain combines TRBV6-2 or TRBV6-3 with TRBJ2-7; 8 positions agree with TRBD2. V was pared by 6 bases and J by 4 bases, with 17 bases of the junction left unmatched. Germline CDR1 and CDR2: MNHEY and SVGEGT. The CDR3 spans 17 residues. The CDR3 region is CASRPFRLAGDPYEQYF. In DNA, the CDR3 is TGTGCCAGCAGGCCGTTCCGGCTAGCGGGTGATCCTTACGAGCAGTACTTC.

This clonotype was detected a few times. V and J are TRBV12-3 or TRBV12-4 and TRBJ1-4, with TRBD1 matching 9 bases. Germline trimming cut 6 bases from V and 8 bases from J; bases unmatched to any gene: 13. The CDR3 length is 16 residues. The CDR3, as DNA: TGTGCCAGCAGCCCGGGACAGGGCGTTTTAATCGAAAAACTGTTTTTT. As protein: CASSPGQGVLIEKLFF.

J is TRBJ1-1 and V is TRBV29-1; D gene uncertain. Germline values: CDR1 SQVTM, CDR2 ANQGSEA. This CDR3 spans 11 amino acids. CDR3 sequence reads: CGLEENTEAFF. The DNA of the CDR3 is TGCGGCCTGGAAGAGAACACTGAAGCTTTCTTT.

This clonotype was found once. V is TRBV15 and J is TRBJ2-3; unclear D gene. The ends were cut back, 0 bases at V and 6 bases at J, with 7 bases in the middle. The CDR3 contains 13 residues. The germline gives CDR1 LNHNV, CDR2 YYDKDF (reference sequence). CDR3 in DNA: TGTGCCACCAGCAGAGATAGGCAGGATACGCAGTATTTT. Protein: CATSRDRQDTQYF.

The rearrangement uses TRBV18 and TRBJ2-7; 8 bases match TRBD1. Germline lookup yields CDR1 KGHSH and CDR2 LQKENI. CDR3 size: 13 residues. The V and J ends lost 3 bases and 7 bases, in that order; junction bases with no gene match: 5. The CDR3 region has the DNA TGTGCCAGCTCACCGGACAGGGATGGTGAGCAGTACTTC. Translation gives CASSPDRDGEQYF.

This clonotype was observed once. The chain links TRBV12-3 or TRBV12-4 to TRBJ1-2; 7 positions agree with TRBD1. The J segment lost 0 bases and the V segment lost 10 bases, leaving 5 bases of the junction unmatched. The CDR3 covers 13 residues. As DNA, the CDR3 is TGTGCCAACAGGGGCAGCACTAACTATGGCTACACCTTC. Translation: CANRGSTNYGYTF.

This chain uses TRBV27 with TRBJ2-7; D remains ambiguous. Between the trimmed V and J ends, which lost 9 bases and 3 bases, there was a span of 18 bases. The CDR3 runs 14 residues. CDR1 and CDR2 (germline): MNHEY, SMNVEV (reference sequence). The CDR3, as DNA: TGTGCCAGTAAAAAAGGGCCGGGTGTCTACGAGCAGTACTTC. Amino acid sequence: CASKKGPGVYEQYF.

A word on this clonotype: Germline and junction disagree at one end, which may indicate a read error. The chain recombines TRBV20-1 with TRBJ2-4; TRBD2 agrees at 11 bases. CDR1 and CDR2 from the germline V gene are DFQATT and SNEGSKA (reference sequence). The CDR3 has 14 amino acids. For the CDR3, the DNA is TGCGGTGCTCCCTCCGGGACTAGCGGAGGTGAGCAGTACTTC. Protein: CGAPSGTSGGEQYF.

The rearrangement uses TRBV5-8 and TRBJ1-5; D gene unclear. V was pared by 5 bases and J by 6 bases, with 24 bases between. The length of the CDR3 is 17 residues. CDR1 and CDR2 (germline): SGHTS, YDEGEE. The CDR3 coding sequence is TGTGCCAGCAGTTATCCTACGGGATCCCGGTATTTTCAGCCCCAGCATTTT. Amino acids: CASSYPTGSRYFQPQHF.

This clonotype was recorded only once. V and J are TRBV6-6 and TRBJ2-3, with 7 nucleotides matching TRBD2. The CDR3 runs 15 residues. V shed 5 bases and J 2 bases; nucleotides not matched to a gene: 7. Germline V gene lookup returns CDR1 MNHNY and CDR2 SVGAGI (reference sequence). The CDR3 region has the DNA TGTGCCAGCAGTAATCGGCGGGGGTACACAGATACGCAGTATTTT. Protein: CASSNRRGYTDTQYF.

The V call is TRBV6-5, the J call TRBJ2-1, with D unclear. The ends were cut back, 5 bases at V and 7 bases at J, with 12 bases in the middle. The CDR3 contains 13 residues. CDR1 MNHEY and CDR2 SVGAGI come from the germline V gene. The CDR3 DNA reads TGTGCCAGCAGTACCTCGAGATGGAATGAGCAGTTCTTC. It encodes CASSTSRWNEQFF.

The chain recombines TRBV7-2 with TRBJ2-1; 9 nucleotides match TRBD2. Germline CDR1 and CDR2: SGHTA and FQGNSA. Trimming removed 3 bases from V and 9 bases from J; junction bases left unmatched: 6. The CDR3 is 14 residues long. The DNA of the CDR3 is TGTGCCAGCAGCTTGCGGGGGGGCATTACTGAGCAGTTCTTC. It yields the protein CASSLRGGITEQFF.

J is TRBJ2-2 and V is TRBV7-9; D remains unclear. CDR3 length: 14 amino acids. Germline-derived CDR1 and CDR2 are SEHNR and FQNEAQ (reference sequence). V shed 3 bases and J shed 4 bases, with 9 bases lying between them. The CDR3 sequence: CASSFHSGTGELFF. The CDR3 region has the DNA TGTGCCAGCAGCTTCCACAGTGGCACCGGGGAGCTGTTTTTT.

This chain connects TRBV4-1 to TRBJ2-2; D is perhaps TRBD1 (6 bases). V shed 0 bases and J shed 5 bases, with 16 bases lying between them. CDR3 size: 17 residues. CDR1 and CDR2 (germline): MGHRA, YSYEKL. CDR3 protein: CASSQEPGQPRTGELFF. The CDR3 DNA reads as TGCGCCAGCAGCCAAGAACCGGGACAACCGAGGACCGGGGAGCTGTTTTTT.

The chain links TRBV20-1 to TRBJ2-7; possible D gene TRBD1, 6 bases. Trimming stripped 1 base from V and 0 bases from J, with 13 bases between. There are 15 residues in the CDR3. Germline V gives CDR1 DFQATT, CDR2 SNEGSKA (reference sequence). The CDR3 loop is CSARGYRASSYEQYF. DNA for the CDR3: TGCAGTGCTAGAGGTTACAGGGCCTCCTCCTACGAGCAGTACTTC.

This clonotype was observed many times. The rearrangement links TRBV4-1 to TRBJ1-1; D perhaps matches TRBD1 (6 bases). V shed 2 bases and J shed 4 bases, with 8 bases lying between them. CDR3 length: 13 amino acids. CDR1 MGHRA and CDR2 YSYEKL come from the germline V gene. The CDR3 DNA is TGCGCCAGCAGCCAAAACAGGGCCACTGAAGCTTTCTTT. It specifies CASSQNRATEAFF.

This clonotype appeared a few times. The genes are TRBV27 and TRBJ2-3; 8 nucleotides agree with TRBD2. The CDR3 extends over 16 amino acids. J was trimmed by 4 bases and V by 4 bases; bases with no gene match: 10. Germline CDR1 reads MNHEY; CDR2 reads SMNVEV (reference sequence). In DNA form, the CDR3 reads TGTGCCAGCAGTTGGTCAGCGGGAGTAACGGCAGATACGCAGTATTTT. This encodes CASSWSAGVTADTQYF.

The chain has TRBV6-1 and TRBJ2-1, with TRBD2 matching 7 bases. The V gene's germline CDR1 is MNHNS and CDR2 SASEGT. The ends lost 6 bases at V and 2 bases at J; junction bases unmatched: 13. The CDR3 has 17 residues. CDR3 coding DNA: TGTGCCAGCAGCTCCAACCGCGCTAGCGGACCCTACAATGAGCAGTTCTTC. Translated, it gives CASSSNRASGPYNEQFF.

The V gene is TRBV12-5, the J gene TRBJ1-2, with TRBD1 matching 7 bases. The CDR3 covers 18 residues. From germline, CDR1 is LGHNT and CDR2 FRNRAP. J was trimmed by 2 bases and V by 6 bases; bases with no gene match: 18. In nucleotides, the CDR3 is TGTGCTAGTGGGCCCGGGGGCAGGGGGGCACGTAGAAACTATGGCTACACCTTC. Amino acid sequence: CASGPGGRGARRNYGYTF.

This CDR3 is CASSPGQGVHEQYF. The DNA for the CDR3 is TGTGCCAGCAGTCCGGGACAGGGAGTACACGAGCAGTACTTC. The rearrangement uses TRBV6-6 and TRBJ2-7; the match to TRBD1 covers 9 bases. J gave up 5 bases and V 5 bases, and 7 bases lay outside the gene matches. This CDR3 contains 14 residues. The germline V gene has CDR1 MNHNY and CDR2 SVGAGI (reference sequence).

As DNA, the CDR3 is TGTGCCAGCAGCCATCATGCCGACAACACAGATACGCAGTATTTT. Its protein is CASSHHADNTDTQYF. The chain recombines TRBV6-5 with TRBJ2-3; D remains ambiguous. Trimming removed 6 bases from V and 2 bases from J, with 15 bases in between. The CDR3 length is 15 residues. Germline CDR1 MNHEY, CDR2 SVGAGI.

This sequence joins TRBV9 and TRBJ2-2; D possibly uses TRBD1 or TRBD2 (6 bases each). From germline, CDR1 is SGDLS and CDR2 YYNGEE. The CDR3 has 14 amino acids. Trimming cost V 7 bases and J 4 bases, with 14 bases left between them. The CDR3 loop reads CASRLGGTTGELFF. Here the CDR3 DNA reads TGTGCCAGCCGCTTGGGGGGCACCACCGGGGAGCTGTTTTTT.

Worth noting for this clonotype: A junction end diverges from the germline sequence, so it may reflect a read error. The chain couples TRBV5-1 to TRBJ1-6; D unclear. Germline values: CDR1 SGHRS, CDR2 YFSETQ. This CDR3 has 17 amino acids. The DNA for the CDR3 is TGTGCCAGCAGCTTGGTAAGGCGCGGACCCTATAATTCACCCCCCCACTTT. Its translation is CASSLVRRGPYNSPPHF.